Shown below are 18 T cell receptor beta chains from a single sample sequenced in a study of response to subunit inactivated influenza vaccine. TCRdb independently ran MiXCR on the RT-PCR reads; one entry per CDR3 protein. The repertoire consists of fewer than 600,000 distinct CDR3 sequences, with approximately 7.3% occurring once and the leading ten covering about 12%. The sample in question was PBMCs from blood, obtained roughly 24 months after vaccination. Every receptor here comes from a man between 50 and 69 years old who received an inactivated influenza vaccine.

The chain couples TRBV7-9 to TRBJ2-5; D gene ambiguous. The V and J ends lost 5 bases and 5 bases respectively, with 18 bases between them. The germline V gene has CDR1 SEHNR and CDR2 FQNEAQ (reference sequence). The CDR3 runs 15 residues. The CDR3 region is CASSARSRTSETQYF. CDR3 in DNA: TGTGCCAGCAGCGCCAGGTCAAGGACGTCGGAGACCCAGTACTTC.

The table lists this clonotype with a few counts. The chain is built from TRBV6-5 and TRBJ2-7; D is tentatively TRBD1 or TRBD2 (5 bases each). CDR1 and CDR2 from the germline V gene are MNHEY and SVGAGI. This CDR3 spans 15 amino acids. Trimming cost V 4 bases and J 0 bases, with 13 bases left between them. The CDR3 spells CASSSPGRTSYEQYF. The CDR3 nucleotides read TGTGCCAGCAGTTCTCCGGGACGAACCTCCTACGAGCAGTACTTC.

This clonotype was observed a few times. The chain is built from TRBV12-3 or TRBV12-4 and TRBJ2-7, with TRBD1 matching 7 bases. Losses at the gene ends were 1 base for V and 6 bases for J; bases not matched to a gene: 3. CDR3 size: 13 residues. The CDR3 DNA follows: TGTGCCAGCAGTTTAGTGACAGGGCCCGAGCAGTACTTC. It specifies CASSLVTGPEQYF.

This clonotype was seen a few times. The chain has TRBV20-1 and TRBJ1-5; D remains ambiguous. The V and J ends lost 2 bases and 0 bases respectively, with 11 bases between them. The CDR3 has 15 residues. Germline assignment: CDR1 DFQATT and CDR2 SNEGSKA (reference sequence). DNA of the CDR3: TGCAGTGCTAGACCGGACGGCTATAGCAATCAGCCCCAGCATTTT. This translates into CSARPDGYSNQPQHF.

A remark on this clonotype: A read error may explain this, as a much larger clone is one base away. The chain has TRBV7-2 and TRBJ2-3; D is perhaps TRBD1 or TRBD2 (5 bases each). Looked up from germline, CDR1 is SGHTA and CDR2 is FQGNSA. CDR3 length: 15 amino acids. Trimming took off 4 bases at V and 6 bases at J, with 17 bases between the two ends. CDR3 protein: CASSSRGLGVDTQYF. CDR3 bases: TGTGCCAGCAGCTCCAGAGGGCTAGGGGTGGATACGCAGTATTTT. Full variable domain (missing parts from reference TRBV7-2 and TRBJ2-3): GAGVSQSPSNKVTEKGKDVELRCDPISGHTALYWYRQSLGQGLEFLIYFQGNSAPDKSGLPSDRFSAERTGGSVSTLTIQRTQQEDSAVYLCASSSRGLGVDTQYFGPGTRLTVL.

The chain is built from TRBV5-6 and TRBJ1-1, with unresolved D. CDR3 length equals 14 residues. Between the trimmed V and J ends, which lost 4 bases and 1 base, there was a span of 11 bases. Germline V lookup: CDR1 SGHDT, CDR2 YYEEEE. This CDR3 is CASSLLDRNTEAFF. CDR3 DNA: TGTGCCAGCAGCCTACTGGACCGGAACACTGAAGCTTTCTTT. Filled out from reference TRBV5-6 and TRBJ1-1, the complete variable domain reads DAGVTQSPTHLIKTRGQQVTLRCSPKSGHDTVSWYQQALGQGPQFIFQYYEEEERQRGNFPDRFSGHQFPNYSSELNVNALLLGDSALYLCASSLLDRNTEAFFGQGTRLTVV.

This clonotype was counted at least ten times. CDR3 amino acids: CSARPQQGAVQETQYF. In nucleotides, the CDR3 is TGCAGTGCTAGACCTCAGCAGGGGGCGGTACAAGAGACCCAGTACTTC. The chain has TRBV20-1 and TRBJ2-5; the match to TRBD1 covers 8 bases. Germline CDR1 reads DFQATT; CDR2 reads SNEGSKA (reference sequence). V dropped 2 bases and J dropped 2; count of bases not matched to a gene: 10. The CDR3 is 16 amino acids.

This clonotype was detected many times. V is TRBV12-3 or TRBV12-4 and J is TRBJ1-5; TRBD1 agrees at 8 bases. The CDR3 extends over 14 amino acids. V lost 6 bases, J lost 5 bases, and 6 bases stayed unmatched. The CDR3 here is CASRTRDRYQPQHF. The CDR3 DNA reads as TGTGCCAGCAGGACACGGGACAGGTATCAGCCCCAGCATTTT.

This clonotype was counted ten times or more. V gene TRBV20-1 combines with J gene TRBJ1-3; D remains ambiguous. V was trimmed by 4 bases and J by 0 bases, leaving 16 bases between them. The CDR3 is made up of 16 amino acids. Germline V gene lookup returns CDR1 DFQATT and CDR2 SNEGSKA (reference sequence). The CDR3 protein is CSATAAGLDSGNTIYF. The CDR3 nucleotides are TGCAGTGCTACGGCGGCGGGATTAGACTCTGGAAACACCATATATTTT.

Ten or more counts support this clonotype. The chain couples TRBV12-3 or TRBV12-4 to TRBJ2-7, with TRBD1 identical over 7 bases. With 3 bases clipped from V and 1 base from J, the junction kept 6 bases outside the gene matches. The CDR3 contains 15 residues. The CDR3 loop reads CASSFGQASSYEQYF. CDR3 in DNA: TGTGCCAGCAGTTTTGGACAGGCATCTTCCTACGAGCAGTACTTC.

This sequence joins TRBV7-9 and TRBJ2-2, with D possibly being TRBD1 or TRBD2 (5 bases each). Trimming took 5 bases from V and 0 from J, leaving 13 bases between them. This CDR3 spans 16 amino acids. The germline gives CDR1 SEHNR, CDR2 FQNEAQ (reference sequence). CDR3 region: CASSNRDGANTGELFF. The CDR3 region has the DNA TGTGCCAGCAGCAACCGGGACGGCGCGAACACCGGGGAGCTGTTTTTT.

This clonotype was observed a handful of times. The gene calls are TRBV10-3 and TRBJ2-7, with 13 bases that match TRBD2. The V and J ends lost 5 bases and 7 bases, in that order; junction bases with no gene match: 5. The germline V gene encodes CDR1 ENHRY and CDR2 SYGVKD. The CDR3 runs 14 residues. This CDR3 is CAISRTSGSGEQYF. CDR3 bases: TGTGCCATCAGTCGGACTAGCGGGAGTGGTGAGCAGTACTTC.

At least ten counts were recorded for this clonotype. This chain joins TRBV29-1 and TRBJ2-5; D might be TRBD1 (6 bases). V lost 1 base to trimming and J lost 5 bases, with 11 bases between them. CDR1 and CDR2 from the germline V gene are SQVTM and ANQGSEA. CDR3 length equals 13 residues. CDR3 residues: CSVEVDRRETQYF. Here the CDR3 DNA reads TGCAGCGTTGAAGTCGACAGGAGGGAGACCCAGTACTTC.

This clonotype was recorded many times. The chain joins TRBV25-1 to TRBJ2-3, with TRBD2 matching over 9 bases. After removal of 8 bases from V and 4 bases from J, the junction contained 10 bases not matched to a gene. The CDR3 sequence is 15 residues long. Looked up from germline, CDR1 is MGHDK and CDR2 is SYGVNS. The CDR3 DNA reads TGTGCCAGCTCCTGGGGCGGGGGGGCCGCAGATACGCAGTATTTT. Its protein product is CASSWGGGAADTQYF.

This clonotype was seen only a few times. The gene calls are TRBV2 and TRBJ2-1, with a possible D match to TRBD1 (6 bases). The CDR3 consists of 12 residues. CDR1 is SNHLY and CDR2 is FYNNEI in the germline V gene. The ends were cut back, 2 bases at V and 9 bases at J, with 8 bases in the middle. CDR3 nucleotide sequence: TGTGCCAGCAGTGAACAGGGGCCTGAGCAGTTCTTC. This gives the protein CASSEQGPEQFF.

This clonotype occurred many times. The V and J genes are TRBV20-1 and TRBJ2-2, with 7 bases matching TRBD2. Germline V CDR1 and CDR2: DFQATT, SNEGSKA (reference sequence). The CDR3 sequence is 14 residues long. J lost 3 bases, V lost 5 bases, and 6 bases had no gene match. The DNA of the CDR3 is TGCAGTGCTCTGTTGCGGGAGTACACCGGGGAGCTGTTTTTT. Translation: CSALLREYTGELFF.

This clonotype appeared many times. J is TRBJ2-7 and V is TRBV21-1; the D call TRBD1 from the table was never checked on the DNA. TRBV21-1 is a listed pseudogene. This CDR3 is 14 amino acids long. In DNA form, the CDR3 reads TGTGCCAGCTCACCACAGGGGGCCGCCTACGAGCAGTACTTC. The encoded protein is CASSPQGAAYEQYF.

This clonotype showed up many times. The chain has TRBV10-3 and TRBJ2-1; 12 bases match TRBD2. J lost 7 bases, V lost 5 bases, and 9 bases had no gene match. From germline, CDR1 is ENHRY and CDR2 SYGVKD. This CDR3 region has 16 residues. The DNA for the CDR3 is TGTGCCATCAGTAACCGACTAGCGGGAGTAGGGAATGAGCAGTTCTTC. It codes for CAISNRLAGVGNEQFF.